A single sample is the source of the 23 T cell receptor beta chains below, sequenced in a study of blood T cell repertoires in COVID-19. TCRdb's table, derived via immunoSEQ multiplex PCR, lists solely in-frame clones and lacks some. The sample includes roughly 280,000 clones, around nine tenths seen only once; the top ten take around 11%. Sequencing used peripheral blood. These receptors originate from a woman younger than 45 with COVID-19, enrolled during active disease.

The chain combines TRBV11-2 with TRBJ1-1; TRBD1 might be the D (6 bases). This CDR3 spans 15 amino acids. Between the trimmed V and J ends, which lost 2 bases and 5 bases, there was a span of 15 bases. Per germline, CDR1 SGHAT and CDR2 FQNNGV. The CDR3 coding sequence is TGTGCCAGCAGCTTAACCATAACAGGGCATACTGAAGCTTTCTTT. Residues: CASSLTITGHTEAFF.

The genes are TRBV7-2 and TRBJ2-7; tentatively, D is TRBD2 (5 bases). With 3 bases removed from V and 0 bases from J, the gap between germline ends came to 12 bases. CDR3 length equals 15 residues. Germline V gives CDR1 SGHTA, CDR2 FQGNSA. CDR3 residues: CASSFGLANSYEQYF. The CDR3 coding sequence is TGTGCCAGCAGCTTTGGCCTAGCTAACTCCTACGAGCAGTACTTC.

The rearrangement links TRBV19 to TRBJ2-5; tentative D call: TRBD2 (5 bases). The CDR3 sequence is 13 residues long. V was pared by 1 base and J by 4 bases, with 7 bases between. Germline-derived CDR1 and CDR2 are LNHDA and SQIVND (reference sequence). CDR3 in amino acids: CASSIARVETQYF. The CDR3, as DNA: TGTGCCAGTAGTATAGCGAGGGTAGAGACCCAGTACTTC.

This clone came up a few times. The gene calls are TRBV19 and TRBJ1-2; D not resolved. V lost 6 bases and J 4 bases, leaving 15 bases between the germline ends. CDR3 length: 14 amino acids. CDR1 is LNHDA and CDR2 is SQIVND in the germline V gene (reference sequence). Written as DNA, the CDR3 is TGTGCCAGTAGGTTCCCCGGAGGGTTCTATGGCTACACCTTC. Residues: CASRFPGGFYGYTF.

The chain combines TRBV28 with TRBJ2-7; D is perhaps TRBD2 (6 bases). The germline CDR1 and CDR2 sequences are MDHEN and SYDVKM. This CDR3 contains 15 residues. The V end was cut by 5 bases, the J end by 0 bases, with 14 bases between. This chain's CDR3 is CASSAAGSGSYEQYF. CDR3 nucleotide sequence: TGTGCCAGCAGTGCCGCGGGTAGCGGCTCCTACGAGCAGTACTTC.

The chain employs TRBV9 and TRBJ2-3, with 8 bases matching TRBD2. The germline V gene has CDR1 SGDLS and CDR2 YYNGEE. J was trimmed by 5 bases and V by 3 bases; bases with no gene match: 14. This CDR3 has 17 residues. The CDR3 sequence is CASSAAPGAGGQDTQYF. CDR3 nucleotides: TGTGCCAGCAGCGCTGCCCCAGGTGCGGGAGGTCAAGATACGCAGTATTTT.

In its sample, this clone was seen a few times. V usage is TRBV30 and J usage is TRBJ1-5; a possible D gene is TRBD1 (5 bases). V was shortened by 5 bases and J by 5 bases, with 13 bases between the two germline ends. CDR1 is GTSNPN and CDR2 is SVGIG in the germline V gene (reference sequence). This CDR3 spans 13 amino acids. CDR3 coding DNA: TGTGCCTGGGGAGGCGGGGCGGATCAGCCCCAGCATTTT. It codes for CAWGGGADQPQHF.

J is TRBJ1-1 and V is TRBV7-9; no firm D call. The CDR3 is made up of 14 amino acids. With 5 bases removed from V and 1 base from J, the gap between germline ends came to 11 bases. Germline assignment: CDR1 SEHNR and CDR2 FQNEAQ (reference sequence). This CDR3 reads CASSLLDTNTEAFF. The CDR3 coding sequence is TGTGCCAGCAGCCTCCTCGACACGAACACTGAAGCTTTCTTT.

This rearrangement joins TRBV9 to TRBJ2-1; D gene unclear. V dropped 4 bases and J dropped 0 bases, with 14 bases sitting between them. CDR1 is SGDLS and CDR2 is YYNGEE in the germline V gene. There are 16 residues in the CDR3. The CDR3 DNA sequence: TGTGCCAGCAGCCACCCCCTAACGGGCTCCTACAATGAGCAGTTCTTC. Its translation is CASSHPLTGSYNEQFF.

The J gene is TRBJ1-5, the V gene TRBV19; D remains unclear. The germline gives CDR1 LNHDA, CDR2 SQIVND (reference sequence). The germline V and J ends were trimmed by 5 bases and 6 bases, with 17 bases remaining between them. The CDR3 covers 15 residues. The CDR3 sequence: CASSSDYRLFQPQHF. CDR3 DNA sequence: TGTGCCAGTAGTTCCGACTACCGGTTATTTCAGCCCCAGCATTTT. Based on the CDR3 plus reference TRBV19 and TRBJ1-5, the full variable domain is DGGITQSPKYLFRKEGQNVTLSCEQNLNHDAMYWYRQDPGQGLRLIYYSQIVNDFQKGDIAEGYSVSREKKESFPLTVTSAQKNPTAFYLCASSSDYRLFQPQHFGDGTRLSIL.

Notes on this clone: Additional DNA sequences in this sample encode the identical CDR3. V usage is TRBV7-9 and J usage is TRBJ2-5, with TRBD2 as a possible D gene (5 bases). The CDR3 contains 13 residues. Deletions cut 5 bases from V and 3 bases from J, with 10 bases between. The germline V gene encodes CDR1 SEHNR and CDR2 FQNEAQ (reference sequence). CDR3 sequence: CASSLDSKETQYF. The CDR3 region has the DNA TGTGCCAGCAGCCTGGACTCGAAAGAGACCCAGTACTTC.

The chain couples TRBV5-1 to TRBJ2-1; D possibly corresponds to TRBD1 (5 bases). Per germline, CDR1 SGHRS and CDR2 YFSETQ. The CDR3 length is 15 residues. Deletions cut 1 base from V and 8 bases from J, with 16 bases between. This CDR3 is CASSLPQGSMDEQFF. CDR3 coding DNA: TGCGCCAGCAGCTTGCCTCAGGGTTCGATGGATGAGCAGTTCTTC.

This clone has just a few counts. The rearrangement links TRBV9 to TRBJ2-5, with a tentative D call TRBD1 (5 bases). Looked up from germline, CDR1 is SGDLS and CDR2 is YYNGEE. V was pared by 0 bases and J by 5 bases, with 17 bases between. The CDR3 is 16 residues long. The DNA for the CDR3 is TGTGCCAGCAGCGTAGATCCAGGGCGCCCTTGGGAGACCCAGTACTTC. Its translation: CASSVDPGRPWETQYF.

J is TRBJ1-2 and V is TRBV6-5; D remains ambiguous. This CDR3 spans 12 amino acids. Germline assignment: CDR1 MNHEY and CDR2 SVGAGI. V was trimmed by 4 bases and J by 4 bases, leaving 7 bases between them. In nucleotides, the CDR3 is TGTGCCAGCAGTTTCGGGAGCTATGGCTACACCTTC. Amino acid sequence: CASSFGSYGYTF.

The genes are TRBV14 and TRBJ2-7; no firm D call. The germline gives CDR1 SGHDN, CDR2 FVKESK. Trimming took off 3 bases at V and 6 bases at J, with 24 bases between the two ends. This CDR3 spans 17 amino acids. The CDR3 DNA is TGTGCCAGCAGCCAGAAAAGTTTACAGTCGGTAGGTTGCGAGCAGTACTTC. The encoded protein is CASSQKSLQSVGCEQYF.

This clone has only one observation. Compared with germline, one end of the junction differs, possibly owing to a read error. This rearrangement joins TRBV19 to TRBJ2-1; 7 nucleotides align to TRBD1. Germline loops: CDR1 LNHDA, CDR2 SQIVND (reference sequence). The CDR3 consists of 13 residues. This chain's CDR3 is CASSITPDRPQLF. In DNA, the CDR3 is TGTGCCAGTAGTATAACACCGGACAGGCCACAGCTCTTC.

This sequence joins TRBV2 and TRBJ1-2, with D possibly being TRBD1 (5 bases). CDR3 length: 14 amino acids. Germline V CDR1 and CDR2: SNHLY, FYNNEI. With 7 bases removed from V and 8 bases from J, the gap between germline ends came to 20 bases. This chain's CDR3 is CASNSWQGSDGYTF. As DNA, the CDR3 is TGTGCCAGCAACTCTTGGCAGGGAAGTGACGGCTACACCTTC.

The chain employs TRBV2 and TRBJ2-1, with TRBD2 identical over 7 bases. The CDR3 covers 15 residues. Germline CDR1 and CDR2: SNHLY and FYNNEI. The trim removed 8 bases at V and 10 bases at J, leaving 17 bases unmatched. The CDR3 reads CASSSTGTTTSEQFF. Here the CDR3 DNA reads TGTGCCAGCTCATCTACCGGGACTACCACCTCGGAGCAGTTCTTC.

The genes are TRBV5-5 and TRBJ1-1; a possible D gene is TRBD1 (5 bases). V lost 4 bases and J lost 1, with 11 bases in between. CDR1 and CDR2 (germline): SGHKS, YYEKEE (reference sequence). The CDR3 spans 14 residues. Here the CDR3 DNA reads TGTGCCAGCAGCATGGGACTTAAGAACACTGAAGCTTTCTTT. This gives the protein CASSMGLKNTEAFF.

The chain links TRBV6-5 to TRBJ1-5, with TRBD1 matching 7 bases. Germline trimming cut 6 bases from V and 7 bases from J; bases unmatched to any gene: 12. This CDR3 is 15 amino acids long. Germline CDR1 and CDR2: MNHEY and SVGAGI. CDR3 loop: CASRRRGPGEQPQHF. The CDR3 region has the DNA TGTGCCAGCAGAAGGAGGGGGCCAGGGGAACAGCCCCAGCATTTT.

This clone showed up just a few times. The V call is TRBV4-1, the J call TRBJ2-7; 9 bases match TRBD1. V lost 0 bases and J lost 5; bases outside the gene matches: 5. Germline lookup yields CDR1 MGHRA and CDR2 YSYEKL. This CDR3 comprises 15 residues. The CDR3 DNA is TGCGCCAGCAGCCAAGAGGGACAGGGAAAGCACGAGCAGTACTTC. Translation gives CASSQEGQGKHEQYF.

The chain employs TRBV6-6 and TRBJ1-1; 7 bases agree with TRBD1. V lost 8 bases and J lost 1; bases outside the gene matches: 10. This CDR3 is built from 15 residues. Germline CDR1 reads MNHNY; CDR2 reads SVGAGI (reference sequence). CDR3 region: CASGRQGRGNTEAFF. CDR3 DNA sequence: TGTGCCAGCGGTCGACAGGGAAGAGGGAACACTGAAGCTTTCTTT.

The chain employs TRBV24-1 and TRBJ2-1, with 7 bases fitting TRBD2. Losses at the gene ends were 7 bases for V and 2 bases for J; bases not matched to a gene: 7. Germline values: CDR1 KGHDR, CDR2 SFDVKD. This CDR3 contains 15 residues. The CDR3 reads CATSREGGPYNEQFF. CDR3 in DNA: TGTGCCACCAGCAGGGAGGGCGGCCCCTACAATGAGCAGTTCTTC.